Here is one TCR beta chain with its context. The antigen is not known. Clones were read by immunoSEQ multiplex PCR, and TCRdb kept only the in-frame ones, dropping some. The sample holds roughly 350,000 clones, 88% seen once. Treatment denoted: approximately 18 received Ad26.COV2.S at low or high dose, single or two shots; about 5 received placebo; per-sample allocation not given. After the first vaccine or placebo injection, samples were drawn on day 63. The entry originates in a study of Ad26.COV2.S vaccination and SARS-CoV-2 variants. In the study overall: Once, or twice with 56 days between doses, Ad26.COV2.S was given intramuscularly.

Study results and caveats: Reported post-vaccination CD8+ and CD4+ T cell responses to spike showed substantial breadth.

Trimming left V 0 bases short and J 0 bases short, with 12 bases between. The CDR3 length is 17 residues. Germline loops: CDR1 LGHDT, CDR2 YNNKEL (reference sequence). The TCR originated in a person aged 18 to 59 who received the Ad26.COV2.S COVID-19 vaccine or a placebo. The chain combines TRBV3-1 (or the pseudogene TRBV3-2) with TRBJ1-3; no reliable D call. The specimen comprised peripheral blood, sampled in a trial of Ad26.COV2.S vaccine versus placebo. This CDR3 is CASSQDEGPSSGNTIYF. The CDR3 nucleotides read TGTGCCAGCAGCCAAGATGAGGGCCCGAGCTCTGGAAACACCATATATTTT.